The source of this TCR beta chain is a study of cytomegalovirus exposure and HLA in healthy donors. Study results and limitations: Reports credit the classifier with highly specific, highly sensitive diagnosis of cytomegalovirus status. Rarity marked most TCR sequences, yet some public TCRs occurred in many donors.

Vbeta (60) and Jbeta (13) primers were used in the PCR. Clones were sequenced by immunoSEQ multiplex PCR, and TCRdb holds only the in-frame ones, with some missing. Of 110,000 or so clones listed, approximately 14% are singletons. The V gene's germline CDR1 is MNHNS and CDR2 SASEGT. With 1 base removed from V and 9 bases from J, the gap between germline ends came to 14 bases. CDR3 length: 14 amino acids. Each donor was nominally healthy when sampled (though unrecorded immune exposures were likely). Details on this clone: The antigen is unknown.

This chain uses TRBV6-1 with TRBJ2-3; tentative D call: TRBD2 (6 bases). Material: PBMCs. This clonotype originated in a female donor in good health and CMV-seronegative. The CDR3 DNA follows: TGTGCCAGCAGTGAAGGACTTACACGGGGGACGCAGTATTTT. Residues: CASSEGLTRGTQYF.